This TCR beta chain was obtained from a study of CD8 T cells in ankylosing spondylitis (dated by TCRdb to 2015 to 2018). Broadly, across the study: T cell receptor beta repertoires were profiled in healthy donors and ankylosing spondylitis patients so that disease-linked TCR variants could be found. The full study cohort comprised around 23 ankylosing spondylitis patients and about a hundred healthy donors. Samples of peripheral blood were taken, and for ankylosing spondylitis patients, synovial fluid was collected as well.

This clonotype was observed many times. Its cognate antigen has yet to be identified. No much larger clonotype is one base removed from it; base qualities were not supplied. The run used an Illumina HiSeq 2500. Quantitative 5'-RACE with molecular barcodes was the method used to prepare the TCR beta libraries. Per the source publication's procedure: Disease-linked TCR variants were identified with a new computational method built on a probabilistic model of VDJ rearrangement. In TCRdb, the public reads were trimmed at Q25 with fastp and aligned with MiXCR, with productive beta chains retained. Rows merge per CDR3 protein into single entries with the most common DNA and genes. The V and J calls were determined by TCRdb, not by the authors. Here the sample has roughly 230,000 distinct CDR3 sequences; 7.5% to 9.5% occur a single time. The ten largest clones add up to approximately 5% of the sample. The CDR3 measures 14 amino acids from cysteine to phenylalanine. Here the CDR3 DNA is all that survives: 42 bases in frame from base 1. Based on the germline V gene, the CDR1 and CDR2 sequences are SGHRS and YFSETQ. The germline ends are 8 bases apart after V is trimmed by 1 base and J by 1 base.

Paper-wide results and their limitations: Blood from ankylosing spondylitis patients appeared to be characterized by a TCR beta motif composed of under 10 highly homologous amino acid variants. The disease-linked clones had a CD8+ phenotype and were found at relatively low frequencies in peripheral blood. Some TCR beta motif variants had previously been reported in synovial fluid and blood of reactive arthritis patients, which suggested common disease-initiation mechanisms. According to the report, matched synovial fluid samples from ankylosing spondylitis patients were significantly enriched for the disease-linked clones.

Sequencing input: blood, either unsorted or a sorted T cell fraction (not recorded which). This receptor chain uses TRBV5-1 and TRBJ1-1; the D gene is unclear. This TCR was sampled from a female donor with ankylosing spondylitis or in good health (not recorded which). The CDR3 protein: CASSLTSRNTEAFF. The nucleotides read TGCGCCAGCAGCTTGACCTCAAGGAACACTGAAGCTTTCTTT.